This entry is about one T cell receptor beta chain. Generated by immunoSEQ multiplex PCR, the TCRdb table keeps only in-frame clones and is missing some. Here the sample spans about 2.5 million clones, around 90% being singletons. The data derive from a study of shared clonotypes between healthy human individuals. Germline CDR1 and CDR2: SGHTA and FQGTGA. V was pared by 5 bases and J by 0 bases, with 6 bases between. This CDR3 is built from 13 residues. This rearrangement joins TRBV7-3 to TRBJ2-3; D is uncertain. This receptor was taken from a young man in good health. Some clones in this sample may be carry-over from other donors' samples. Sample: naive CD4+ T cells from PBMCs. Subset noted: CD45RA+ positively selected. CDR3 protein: CASSRDSTDTQYF. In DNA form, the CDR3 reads TGTGCCAGCAGCCGCGATAGCACAGATACGCAGTATTTT.